These 13 T cell receptor beta chains were all obtained from the same sample, sequenced in a study of human T cells and chemical hapten exposure (dated by TCRdb to 2020 to 2023). Libraries were built with RACE. Sequencing instrument: NextSeq 500. The raw public data were reprocessed by TCRdb itself: fastp quality trimming at Q25, MiXCR clonotype calling, in-frame beta chains only. Every distinct CDR3 protein forms one entry, paired with its most common genes and DNA. For this sample there are about 97,000 distinct CDR3 sequences; 27% appear just once. 10% to 13% of the sample belongs to the ten largest clones. What the time point label conveys for this sample: patch test 3, about 24 weeks after DPC sensitization. Read against the paper, the sample's treatment or condition label means: therapeutic diphenylcyclopropenone sensitization with weekly scalp DPC. The sequenced sample was whole blood, obtained in connection with sensitization to the hapten diphenylcyclopropenone (DPC). The receptor source for this set is a man aged 35 to 55 with alopecia areata. Some clones in this sample may be carry-over from other donors' samples.

The chain couples TRBV5-5 to TRBJ2-1; unclear D gene. V shed 3 bases and J shed 4 bases, with 8 bases lying between them. There are 13 residues in the CDR3. Germline CDR1 is SGHKS and CDR2 is YYEKEE (reference sequence). Written as DNA, the CDR3 is TGTGCCAGCAGCTCAGGACCGTACAATGAGCAGTTCTTC. It specifies CASSSGPYNEQFF.

The CDR3 DNA sequence: TGTGCCAGCAGTTTCGGGGACAGGGGTTACGAGCAGTACTTC. As protein: CASSFGDRGYEQYF. This chain joins TRBV12-3 or TRBV12-4 and TRBJ2-7; 10 positions agree with TRBD1. CDR3 length: 14 residues. The V and J ends lost 3 bases and 4 bases, in that order; junction bases with no gene match: 3.

This clonotype showed up many times. The rearrangement joins TRBV11-2 to TRBJ2-5; D may match TRBD1 or TRBD2 (5 bases each). The CDR3 loop spans 17 amino acids. V was clipped by 2 bases and J by 7 bases, with 23 bases between them. The germline V gene has CDR1 SGHAT and CDR2 FQNNGV. CDR3 coding DNA: TGTGCCAGCAGCTTACATGTCCCTGGATGGGACCAAAGGACCCAGTACTTC. The encoded protein is CASSLHVPGWDQRTQYF.

The chain has TRBV18 and TRBJ1-1; unclear D gene. There are 13 residues in the CDR3. Germline loops: CDR1 KGHSH, CDR2 LQKENI. The V end lost 3 bases, the J end lost 4 bases, and 9 bases lay between the germline ends. DNA of the CDR3: TGTGCCAGCTCACCCCTCTGGGGCACTGAAGCTTTCTTT. As protein: CASSPLWGTEAFF.

The J gene is TRBJ2-7, the V gene TRBV6-2 or TRBV6-3; D may be TRBD1 (5 bases). V was shortened by 4 bases and J by 4 bases, with 14 bases between the two germline ends. Germline V gives CDR1 MNHEY, CDR2 SVGEGT. The CDR3 spans 14 residues. The CDR3 sequence is CASSFATGWYEQYF. CDR3 bases: TGTGCCAGCAGTTTCGCAACAGGTTGGTACGAGCAGTACTTC.

The chain employs TRBV12-3 or TRBV12-4 and TRBJ2-1; D possibly uses TRBD1 or TRBD2 (5 bases each). The V gene lost 3 bases and the J gene lost 5 bases, with 14 bases spanning the gap. The length of the CDR3 is 15 residues. CDR3 sequence (DNA): TGTGCCAGCAGTTTTCGGGTCCTGGGGGACAATGAGCAGTTCTTC. Amino acids: CASSFRVLGDNEQFF.

The V gene is TRBV15, the J gene TRBJ2-7; 12 nucleotides match TRBD1. The CDR3 loop spans 16 amino acids. V was clipped by 3 bases and J by 5 bases; unmatched bases: 8. Germline V lookup: CDR1 LNHNV, CDR2 YYDKDF (reference sequence). The CDR3 DNA reads TGTGCCACCAGCAGCGCTCCGGGACAGGGGGCCGACGAGCAGTACTTC. Residues: CATSSAPGQGADEQYF.

V usage is TRBV6-6 and J usage is TRBJ2-3; unclear D gene. CDR3 length: 16 amino acids. The V and J ends lost 0 bases and 0 bases respectively, with 10 bases between them. Germline V gene data show CDR1 as MNHNY and CDR2 as SVGAGI (reference sequence). The CDR3 loop reads CASSYSTTPSTDTQYF. CDR3 DNA: TGTGCCAGCAGTTACTCGACCACCCCTAGCACAGATACGCAGTATTTT.

The chain has TRBV21-1 and TRBJ2-3. TRBV21-1 is assigned pseudogene status. CDR3 length equals 16 residues. The CDR3 reads CASSKGSIANTDTQYF. DNA of the CDR3: TGTGCCAGCAGCAAAGGGTCCATCGCCAACACAGATACGCAGTATTTT.

The V and J genes are TRBV24-1 and TRBJ2-2, with D possibly being TRBD1 (6 bases). The CDR3 has 15 amino acids. Trimming removed 5 bases from V and 4 bases from J, with 13 bases in between. Per the germline V gene, CDR1 is KGHDR and CDR2 is SFDVKD. CDR3 sequence (DNA): TGTGCCACCAGTGGCCCGACAGGTGGCACCGGGGAGCTGTTTTTT. It specifies CATSGPTGGTGELFF.

This clonotype was observed a handful of times. The chain uses TRBV11-2 and TRBJ1-1; a possible D gene is TRBD1 (5 bases). CDR1 and CDR2 from the germline V gene are SGHAT and FQNNGV. V lost 1 base to trimming and J lost 7 bases, with 10 bases between them. The CDR3 consists of 13 residues. DNA of the CDR3: TGTGCCAGCAGCTTAGGGGGGGGTCGTGAAGCTTTCTTT. Its translation: CASSLGGGREAFF.

J is TRBJ2-5 and V is TRBV5-4; D might be TRBD1 (6 bases). CDR1 is SGHNT, CDR2 YYREEE, per germline (reference sequence). CDR3 length equals 15 residues. Trimming stripped 0 bases from V and 5 bases from J, with 14 bases between. The CDR3 DNA is TGTGCCAGCAGCTTGGATCAGGGGCGATTGGAGACCCAGTACTTC. Translated, it gives CASSLDQGRLETQYF.

This clonotype was seen a handful of times. The V and J genes are TRBV20-1 and TRBJ2-3, with a possible D match to TRBD2 (6 bases). Germline CDR1 and CDR2: DFQATT and SNEGSKA (reference sequence). Deletions cut 1 base from V and 4 bases from J, with 15 bases between. CDR3 size: 15 residues. In DNA form, the CDR3 reads TGCAGTGCTAGAGTCTACGGGAGAGGCCCAGATACGCAGTATTTT. Translated, it gives CSARVYGRGPDTQYF.